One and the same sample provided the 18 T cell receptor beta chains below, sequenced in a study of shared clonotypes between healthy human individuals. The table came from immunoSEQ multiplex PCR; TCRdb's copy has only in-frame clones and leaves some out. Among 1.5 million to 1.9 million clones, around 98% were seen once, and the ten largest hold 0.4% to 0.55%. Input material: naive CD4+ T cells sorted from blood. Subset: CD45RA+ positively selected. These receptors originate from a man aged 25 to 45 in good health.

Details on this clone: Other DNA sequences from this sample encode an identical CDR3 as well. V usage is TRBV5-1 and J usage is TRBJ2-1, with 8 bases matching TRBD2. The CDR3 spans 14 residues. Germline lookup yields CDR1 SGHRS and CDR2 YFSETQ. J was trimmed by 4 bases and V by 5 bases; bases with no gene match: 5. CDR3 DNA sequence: TGCGCCAGCAGTTTCAGCGGGAGTTACAATGAGCAGTTCTTC. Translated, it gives CASSFSGSYNEQFF. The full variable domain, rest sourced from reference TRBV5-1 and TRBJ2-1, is KAGVTQTPRYLIKTRGQQVTLSCSPISGHRSVSWYQQTPGQGLQFLFEYFSETQRNKGNFPGRFSGRQFSNSRSEMNVSTLELGDSALYLCASSFSGSYNEQFFGPGTRLTVL.

CDR3 nucleotides: TGTGCCAGCAGCCGGGGGGTGGGTCAGGACACCGGGGAGCTGTTTTTT. Residues: CASSRGVGQDTGELFF. The V and J genes are TRBV5-4 and TRBJ2-2; 7 bases fit TRBD2. Germline V CDR1 and CDR2: SGHNT, YYREEE (reference sequence). V was pared by 4 bases and J by 3 bases, with 9 bases of the junction left unmatched. The CDR3 loop spans 16 amino acids.

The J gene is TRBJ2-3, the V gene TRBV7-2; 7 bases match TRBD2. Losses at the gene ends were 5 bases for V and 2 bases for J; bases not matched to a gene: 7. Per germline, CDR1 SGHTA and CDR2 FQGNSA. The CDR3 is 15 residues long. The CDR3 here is CASSPAGFPTDTQYF. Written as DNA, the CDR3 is TGTGCCAGCAGCCCAGCGGGATTCCCCACAGATACGCAGTATTTT.

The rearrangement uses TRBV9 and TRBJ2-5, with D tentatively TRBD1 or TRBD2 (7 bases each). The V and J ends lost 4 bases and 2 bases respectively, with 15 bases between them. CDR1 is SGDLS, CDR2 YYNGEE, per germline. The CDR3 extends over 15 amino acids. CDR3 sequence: CASSPLQGGQETQYF. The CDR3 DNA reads TGTGCCAGCAGCCCCCTGCAGGGGGGGCAAGAGACCCAGTACTTC.

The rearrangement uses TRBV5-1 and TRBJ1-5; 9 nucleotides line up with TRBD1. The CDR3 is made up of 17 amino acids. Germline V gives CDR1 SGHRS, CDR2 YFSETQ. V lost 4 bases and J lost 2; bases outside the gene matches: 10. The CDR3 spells CASSLGTGTGRNQPQHF. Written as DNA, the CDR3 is TGCGCCAGCAGCCTGGGAACCGGGACAGGGCGCAATCAGCCCCAGCATTTT.

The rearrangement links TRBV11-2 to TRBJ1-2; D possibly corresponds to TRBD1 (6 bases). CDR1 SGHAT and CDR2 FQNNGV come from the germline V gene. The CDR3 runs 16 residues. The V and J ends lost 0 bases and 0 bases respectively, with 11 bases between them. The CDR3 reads CASSLEQGKANYGYTF. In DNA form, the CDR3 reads TGTGCCAGCAGCTTAGAACAGGGAAAAGCTAACTATGGCTACACCTTC.

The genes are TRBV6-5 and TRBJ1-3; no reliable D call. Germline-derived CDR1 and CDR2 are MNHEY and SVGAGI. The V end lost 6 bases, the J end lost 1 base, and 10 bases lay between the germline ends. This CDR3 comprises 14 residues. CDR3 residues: CASSRLRSGNTIYF. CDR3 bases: TGTGCCAGCAGCCGATTGCGTTCTGGAAACACCATATATTTT.

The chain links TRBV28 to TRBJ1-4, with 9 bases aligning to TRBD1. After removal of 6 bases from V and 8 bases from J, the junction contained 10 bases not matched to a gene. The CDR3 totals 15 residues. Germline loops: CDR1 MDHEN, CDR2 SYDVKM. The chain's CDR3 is CASSPRQGVREKLFF. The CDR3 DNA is TGTGCCAGCAGCCCTCGACAGGGGGTTAGGGAAAAACTGTTTTTT.

The CDR3: CASSSSLGVAQYF. In DNA form, the CDR3 reads TGTGCCAGCAGCTCCTCTCTAGGTGTTGCGCAGTATTTT. This rearrangement joins TRBV11-2 to TRBJ2-3, with D uncertain. Germline V CDR1 and CDR2: SGHAT, FQNNGV. CDR3 length: 13 amino acids. V lost 4 bases to trimming and J lost 10 bases, with 15 bases between them.

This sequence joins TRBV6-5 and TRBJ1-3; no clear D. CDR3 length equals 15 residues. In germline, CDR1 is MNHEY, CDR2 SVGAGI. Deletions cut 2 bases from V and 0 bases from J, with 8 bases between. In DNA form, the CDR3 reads TGTGCCAGCAGTTACAGTCCCGCCTCTGGAAACACCATATATTTT. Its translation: CASSYSPASGNTIYF.

CDR3 in amino acids: CSARMGQTETQYF. The DNA of the CDR3 is TGCAGCGCCCGTATGGGACAGACGGAGACCCAGTACTTC. The chain combines TRBV29-1 with TRBJ2-5; TRBD1 matches at 7 bases. Germline V gene lookup returns CDR1 SQVTM and CDR2 ANQGSEA. CDR3 size: 13 residues. J was trimmed by 5 bases and V by 7 bases; bases with no gene match: 10.

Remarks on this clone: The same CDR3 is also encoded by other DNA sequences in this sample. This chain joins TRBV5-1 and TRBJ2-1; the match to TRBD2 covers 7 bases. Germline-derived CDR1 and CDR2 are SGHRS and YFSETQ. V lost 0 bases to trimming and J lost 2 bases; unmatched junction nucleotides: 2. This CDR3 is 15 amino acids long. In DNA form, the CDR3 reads TGCGCCAGCAGCTTGGTGGCGGGAGCCTACAATGAGCAGTTCTTC. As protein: CASSLVAGAYNEQFF.

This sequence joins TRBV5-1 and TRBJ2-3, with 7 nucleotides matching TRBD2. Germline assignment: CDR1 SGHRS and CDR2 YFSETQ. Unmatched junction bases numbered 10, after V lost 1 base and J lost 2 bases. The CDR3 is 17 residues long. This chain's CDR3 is CASSLRASGFPTDTQYF. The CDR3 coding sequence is TGCGCCAGCAGCTTGAGGGCTAGCGGCTTTCCCACAGATACGCAGTATTTT.

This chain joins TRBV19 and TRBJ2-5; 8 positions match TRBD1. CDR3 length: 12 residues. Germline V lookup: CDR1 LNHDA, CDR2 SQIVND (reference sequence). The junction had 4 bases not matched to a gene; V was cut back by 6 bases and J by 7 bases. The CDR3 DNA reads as TGTGCCAGTAGGACAGGGGATGGGACCCAGTACTTC. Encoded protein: CASRTGDGTQYF.

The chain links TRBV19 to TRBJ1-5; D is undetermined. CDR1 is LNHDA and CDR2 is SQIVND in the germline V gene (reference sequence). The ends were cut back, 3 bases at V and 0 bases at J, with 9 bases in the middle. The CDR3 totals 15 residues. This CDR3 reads CASSMREHSNQPQHF. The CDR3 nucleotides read TGTGCCAGTAGTATGCGGGAACATAGCAATCAGCCCCAGCATTTT.

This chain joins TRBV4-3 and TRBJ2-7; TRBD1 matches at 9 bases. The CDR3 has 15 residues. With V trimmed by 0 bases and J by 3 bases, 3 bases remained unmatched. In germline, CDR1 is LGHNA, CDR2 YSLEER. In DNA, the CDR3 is TGCGCCAGCAGCCAAGAGGGGACAGGGAACTACGAGCAGTACTTC. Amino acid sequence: CASSQEGTGNYEQYF.

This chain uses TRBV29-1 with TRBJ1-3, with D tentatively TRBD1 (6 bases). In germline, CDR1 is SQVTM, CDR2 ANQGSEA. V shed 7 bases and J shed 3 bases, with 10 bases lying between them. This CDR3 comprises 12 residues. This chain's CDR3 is CSGRGDGNTIYF. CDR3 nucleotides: TGCAGCGGCAGGGGCGATGGAAACACCATATATTTT.

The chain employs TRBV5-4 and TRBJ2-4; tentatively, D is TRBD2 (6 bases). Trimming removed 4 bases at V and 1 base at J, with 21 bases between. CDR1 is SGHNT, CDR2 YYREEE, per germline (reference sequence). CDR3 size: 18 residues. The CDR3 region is CASSPGGSGSLAKNIQYF. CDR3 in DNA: TGTGCCAGCAGCCCCGGGGGTAGCGGCTCGCTGGCCAAAAACATTCAGTACTTC.